This T cell receptor beta chain was obtained from a study of Ad26.COV2.S vaccination and SARS-CoV-2 variants. V was shortened by 1 base and J by 9 bases, with 16 bases between the two germline ends. This CDR3 comprises 14 residues. CDR1 is SGHDN and CDR2 is FVKESK in the germline V gene. Measured with immunoSEQ multiplex PCR; TCRdb has only the in-frame clones, and not every one. Of roughly 500,000 clones in the sample, about 91% were seen once. Treatment given: roughly 19 received Ad26.COV2.S at low or high dose, single or two shots; about five received placebo; per-sample allocation not given. Samples analyzed were those drawn on day 63 after the first vaccine or placebo injection. Vaccine was an Ad26 vector expressing Wuhan-strain SARS-CoV-2 spike.

The chain has TRBV14 and TRBJ2-7, with D uncertain. The sequence came from a person between 18 and 59 years old who received the Ad26.COV2.S COVID-19 vaccine or a placebo. The specimen was peripheral blood, collected in a trial of Ad26.COV2.S vaccine versus placebo. CDR3 nucleotides: TGTGCCAGCAGCCAAGTGGTCCGTAGGAACAGGCAGTACTTC. This translates into CASSQVVRRNRQYF. The whole variable domain, remainder taken from reference TRBV14 and TRBJ2-7, is EAGVTQFPSHSVIEKGQTVTLRCDPISGHDNLYWYRRVMGKEIKFLLHFVKESKQDESGMPNNRFLAERTGGTYSTLKVQPAELEDSGVYFCASSQVVRRNRQYFGPGTRLTVT.